The 15 T cell receptor beta chains presented below share a single source sample, sequenced in a study of beta chain features in type 1 diabetes. Expressed TCRB transcripts were sequenced because the isolated RNA had all been reverse transcribed beforehand. Only in-frame clones appear in the TCRdb table, and some are missing; sequencing was by immunoSEQ multiplex PCR. The sample has some 400,000 clones, about 15% seen once. The sequenced sample consisted of naive CD4+ T cells from blood. These receptors all come from a woman younger than 35 in good health.

The chain carries TRBV9 and TRBJ1-4; no clear D gene. The ends were cut back, 1 base at V and 0 bases at J, with 10 bases in the middle. Germline V gives CDR1 SGDLS, CDR2 YYNGEE. The CDR3 totals 16 residues. This chain's CDR3 is CASSVSLQTTNEKLFF. CDR3 DNA: TGTGCCAGCAGCGTAAGCCTACAGACAACTAATGAAAAACTGTTTTTT. Looking up the rest from reference TRBV9 and TRBJ1-4 gives the full variable domain: DSGVTQTPKHLITATGQRVTLRCSPRSGDLSVYWYQQSLDQGLQFLIQYYNGEERAKGNILERFSAQQFPDLHSELNLSSLELGDSALYFCASSVSLQTTNEKLFFGSGTQLSVL.

The chain carries TRBV9 and TRBJ2-5, with D possibly TRBD2 on 5 matching bases. V was shortened by 4 bases and J by 0 bases, with 10 bases between the two germline ends. The germline gives CDR1 SGDLS, CDR2 YYNGEE. CDR3 length: 14 residues. DNA for the CDR3: TGTGCCAGCAGCCCCGGGGTGTACCAAGAGACCCAGTACTTC. Its translation is CASSPGVYQETQYF.

The CDR3 nucleotides are TGTGCCAGCAGTCGCGCTTGGACAGGCACCGGGGAGCTGTTTTTT. Its translation: CASSRAWTGTGELFF. The V and J genes are TRBV27 and TRBJ2-2; 7 bases are a match to TRBD1. The germline V gene has CDR1 MNHEY and CDR2 SMNVEV (reference sequence). The junction had 7 bases not matched to a gene; V was cut back by 5 bases and J by 4 bases. This CDR3 has 15 residues.

Only a few counts were recorded for this clone. The genes are TRBV28 and TRBJ1-2; 9 positions agree with TRBD1. With 2 bases clipped from V and 0 bases from J, the junction kept 10 bases outside the gene matches. Germline V CDR1 and CDR2: MDHEN, SYDVKM. The CDR3 extends over 18 amino acids. The CDR3 coding sequence is TGTGCCAGCAGTTTAGCCTCGGGACAGGGAGAAGCTAACTATGGCTACACCTTC. Translated, it gives CASSLASGQGEANYGYTF.

This clone occurred a few times. Here the CDR3 reads CASTPGGASGETQYF. The CDR3 DNA follows: TGTGCCAGCACCCCGGGAGGGGCGAGTGGAGAGACCCAGTACTTC. V and J are TRBV7-9 and TRBJ2-5, with 8 bases identical to TRBD2. Germline loops: CDR1 SEHNR, CDR2 FQNEAQ (reference sequence). The CDR3 sequence is 15 residues long. The junction had 11 bases not matched to a gene; V was cut back by 7 bases and J by 4 bases.

V gene TRBV9 combines with J gene TRBJ2-5; 10 bases fit TRBD2. The V gene's germline CDR1 is SGDLS and CDR2 YYNGEE. This CDR3 has 17 amino acids. J lost 5 bases, V lost 0 bases, and 10 bases had no gene match. The CDR3 DNA is TGTGCCAGCAGCGTAGGGGCTAGCGGGAGTTCGGGGGAGACCCAGTACTTC. This translates into CASSVGASGSSGETQYF.

This clone showed up just a few times. V usage is TRBV19 and J usage is TRBJ2-3; the D gene is possibly TRBD2 (6 bases). V lost 5 bases and J 2 bases, leaving 11 bases between the germline ends. The CDR3 extends over 14 amino acids. Looked up from germline, CDR1 is LNHDA and CDR2 is SQIVND (reference sequence). The CDR3, as DNA: TGTGCCAGTAGTCTCGGACTATCCACAGATACGCAGTATTTT. It specifies CASSLGLSTDTQYF.

The chain uses TRBV30 and TRBJ2-2; D is perhaps TRBD1 (5 bases). Looked up from germline, CDR1 is GTSNPN and CDR2 is SVGIG (reference sequence). The V and J ends lost 5 bases and 4 bases respectively, with 14 bases between them. There are 14 residues in the CDR3. The CDR3 DNA sequence: TGTGCCTGGGCCCTGGACATTTTCACCGGGGAGCTGTTTTTT. Its translation: CAWALDIFTGELFF.

This chain connects TRBV5-4 to TRBJ2-2; 7 nucleotides agree with TRBD1. The germline gives CDR1 SGHNT, CDR2 YYREEE (reference sequence). The trim removed 4 bases at V and 9 bases at J, leaving 9 bases unmatched. This CDR3 comprises 14 residues. In DNA form, the CDR3 reads TGTGCCAGCAGCCGAGAGGGGGCGACTAGGGAGCTGTTTTTT. The encoded protein is CASSREGATRELFF.

This chain uses TRBV28 with TRBJ1-5; 7 bases match TRBD1. The germline V gene encodes CDR1 MDHEN and CDR2 SYDVKM. The CDR3 extends over 13 amino acids. The trim removed 6 bases at V and 2 bases at J, leaving 1 base unmatched. The CDR3 loop is CASRDRGNQPQHF. CDR3 coding DNA: TGTGCCAGCAGAGACAGGGGCAATCAGCCCCAGCATTTT.

As to this clone: Other nucleotide sequences from this sample produce the same CDR3. The gene calls are TRBV6-4 and TRBJ2-7; no reliable D call. CDR3 length: 10 amino acids. Germline loops: CDR1 MRHNA, CDR2 SNTAGT. Trimming left V 6 bases short and J 3 bases short, with 3 bases between. CDR3 DNA: TGTGCCAGCAGGAGCTACGAGCAGTACTTC. Protein product: CASRSYEQYF.

The chain links TRBV7-2 to TRBJ2-7; 10 bases align to TRBD2. CDR1 is SGHTA and CDR2 is FQGNSA in the germline V gene. This CDR3 is 18 amino acids long. V was pared by 4 bases and J by 2 bases, with 14 bases of the junction left unmatched. CDR3 amino acids: CASSSFRVAGGVTYEQYF. CDR3 nucleotides: TGTGCCAGCAGCTCCTTCCGAGTAGCGGGAGGCGTAACCTACGAGCAGTACTTC. Full variable domain (rest looked up from reference TRBV7-2 and TRBJ2-7): GAGVSQSPSNKVTEKGKDVELRCDPISGHTALYWYRQSLGQGLEFLIYFQGNSAPDKSGLPSDRFSAERTGGSVSTLTIQRTQQEDSAVYLCASSSFRVAGGVTYEQYFGPGTRLTVT.

The chain employs TRBV29-1 and TRBJ1-4; TRBD1 aligns across 7 bases. CDR1 is SQVTM and CDR2 is ANQGSEA in the germline V gene. The V and J ends lost 7 bases and 4 bases, in that order; junction bases with no gene match: 9. This CDR3 has 14 amino acids. CDR3 sequence reads: CSARGTVLNEKLFF. For the CDR3, the DNA is TGCAGCGCTAGGGGGACAGTTCTTAATGAAAAACTGTTTTTT. Looking up the rest from reference TRBV29-1 and TRBJ1-4 gives the full variable domain: SAVISQKPSRDICQRGTSLTIQCQVDSQVTMMFWYRQQPGQSLTLIATANQGSEATYESGFVIDKFPISRPNLTFSTLTVSNMSPEDSSIYLCSARGTVLNEKLFFGSGTQLSVL.

This clone has just a few counts. J is TRBJ2-5 and V is TRBV29-1, with 8 bases lining up with TRBD1. Germline CDR1 SQVTM, CDR2 ANQGSEA. This CDR3 comprises 15 residues. With V trimmed by 6 bases and J by 5 bases, 14 bases remained unmatched. CDR3 residues: CSVTIQGAVGETQYF. CDR3 in DNA: TGCAGCGTCACAATTCAGGGGGCGGTGGGTGAGACCCAGTACTTC.

The rearrangement joins TRBV7-2 to TRBJ2-7, with D uncertain. V gave up 7 bases and J gave up 1 base, with 14 bases separating them. Germline CDR1 SGHTA, CDR2 FQGNSA. CDR3 length equals 14 residues. The CDR3 DNA is TGTGCCAGCACCCCCCTTCTAGGTTCCTACGAGCAGTACTTC. Translated: CASTPLLGSYEQYF.